Following are 18 T cell receptor beta chains from one sample sequenced in a study of Ad26.COV2.S vaccination and SARS-CoV-2 variants. Data came from immunoSEQ multiplex PCR; TCRdb stores just in-frame clones and leaves some out. The top ten clones hold 12% of a sample with 400,000 to 450,000 clones, 80% to 95% of them seen once. Treatment meaning: over 15 received Ad26.COV2.S at low or high dose, single or two shots; several received placebo; per-sample allocation not given. It was on day 63 after the first vaccine or placebo injection that samples were taken. This material consisted of peripheral blood, taken in a trial of Ad26.COV2.S vaccine versus placebo. All receptors come from a person aged 18-65 years who received the Ad26.COV2.S COVID-19 vaccine or a placebo.

The V gene is TRBV4-3, the J gene TRBJ1-3; D possibly corresponds to TRBD1 (5 bases). Germline V lookup: CDR1 LGHNA, CDR2 YSLEER. The CDR3 extends over 17 amino acids. The V end lost 0 bases, the J end lost 4 bases, and 16 bases lay between the germline ends. The CDR3 loop is CASSQDFLGGDGNTIYF. The CDR3 DNA sequence: TGCGCCAGCAGCCAAGATTTTTTAGGAGGGGACGGAAACACCATATATTTT.

Concerning this clone itself: Different DNA sequences within this sample yield the same CDR3. This chain links TRBV7-2 with TRBJ2-3; D gene ambiguous. The CDR3 extends over 12 amino acids. Germline CDR1 SGHTA, CDR2 FQGNSA. V lost 5 bases to trimming and J lost 0 bases, with 3 bases between them. Here the CDR3 reads CASSPSTDTQYF. Here the CDR3 DNA reads TGTGCCAGCAGCCCCAGCACAGATACGCAGTATTTT.

The chain joins TRBV27 to TRBJ2-7; D may match TRBD1 or TRBD2 (5 bases each). Between the trimmed V and J ends, which lost 4 bases and 6 bases, there was a span of 16 bases. In germline, CDR1 is MNHEY, CDR2 SMNVEV (reference sequence). This CDR3 is 14 amino acids long. DNA of the CDR3: TGTGCCAGCAGTTCCCCAGGGAGATCAGGCGAGCAGTACTTC. Translating it yields CASSSPGRSGEQYF.

The rearrangement links TRBV3-1 (or the pseudogene TRBV3-2) to TRBJ2-5, with D perhaps being TRBD1 or TRBD2 (5 bases each). The CDR3 covers 15 residues. Trimming stripped 4 bases from V and 5 bases from J, with 17 bases between. Germline CDR1 and CDR2: LGHDT and YNNKEL (reference sequence). CDR3 sequence reads: CASSRPQERGETQYF. The CDR3 DNA reads as TGTGCCAGCAGCCGACCGCAGGAGAGGGGCGAGACCCAGTACTTC.

The chain carries TRBV3-1 (or the pseudogene TRBV3-2) and TRBJ2-7; 10 nucleotides align to TRBD1. V gave up 0 bases and J gave up 6 bases; unmatched junction bases: 5. The CDR3 has 15 residues. Germline V gene sequence: CDR1 LGHDT, CDR2 YNNKEL (reference sequence). The chain's CDR3 is CASSQDGGTGVEQYF. The CDR3 DNA sequence: TGTGCCAGCAGCCAAGATGGTGGGACAGGGGTCGAGCAGTACTTC.

This rearrangement joins TRBV7-9 to TRBJ1-1; a weak D match, TRBD1 (6 bases). Germline CDR1 and CDR2: SEHNR and FQNEAQ (reference sequence). There are 16 residues in the CDR3. Trimming took off 5 bases at V and 8 bases at J, with 24 bases between the two ends. The CDR3 region is CASSEIGGYRDLEAFF. CDR3 DNA sequence: TGTGCCAGCAGCGAAATTGGGGGGTACAGGGATTTAGAAGCTTTCTTT.

The CDR3 reads CASSRAGGGSYNEQFF. The DNA for the CDR3 is TGTGCCAGCAGCCGAGCGGGAGGGGGCTCCTACAATGAGCAGTTCTTC. The chain combines TRBV3-1 (or the pseudogene TRBV3-2) with TRBJ2-1; the match to TRBD2 covers 10 bases. CDR1 is LGHDT and CDR2 is YNNKEL in the germline V gene (reference sequence). J was trimmed by 0 bases and V by 4 bases; bases with no gene match: 3. This CDR3 comprises 16 residues.

The V and J genes are TRBV12-3 or TRBV12-4 and TRBJ2-1; 7 nucleotides align to TRBD1. The CDR3 covers 13 residues. Trimming cost V 6 bases and J 3 bases; bases outside gene matches: 2. The CDR3 region is CASSRQGYNEQFF. In DNA form, the CDR3 reads TGTGCCAGCAGCCGACAGGGCTACAATGAGCAGTTCTTC.

The V gene is TRBV30, the J gene TRBJ1-2; no definite D call. The germline CDR1 and CDR2 sequences are GTSNPN and SVGIG (reference sequence). CDR3 length: 9 residues. V lost 5 bases and J 5 bases, leaving 3 bases between the germline ends. CDR3 coding DNA: TGTGCCTGGGGGTATGGCTACACCTTC. It yields the protein CAWGYGYTF.

The CDR3 DNA sequence: TGCAGTGCTAGAGGGGGAGATACGCAGTATTTT. Its translation: CSARGGDTQYF. The chain joins TRBV20-1 to TRBJ2-3; D is unresolved. CDR3 length: 11 residues. From germline, CDR1 is DFQATT and CDR2 SNEGSKA (reference sequence). Trimming left V 1 base short and J 5 bases short, with 4 bases between.

V is TRBV11-2 and J is TRBJ1-6; tentative D call: TRBD1 (5 bases). Germline CDR1 reads SGHAT; CDR2 reads FQNNGV. This CDR3 has 15 amino acids. Deletions cut 5 bases from V and 5 bases from J, with 13 bases between. CDR3 DNA sequence: TGTGCCAGCAGCCCCCGACAGCGGGATAATTCACCCCTCCACTTT. It encodes CASSPRQRDNSPLHF.

The gene calls are TRBV19 and TRBJ1-1; 10 nucleotides agree with TRBD1. J was trimmed by 3 bases and V by 5 bases; bases with no gene match: 9. CDR1 is LNHDA, CDR2 SQIVND, per germline (reference sequence). The CDR3 length is 16 residues. The CDR3 sequence is CASSFHRGTGDTEAFF. The CDR3 DNA is TGTGCCAGTAGTTTCCATAGGGGGACAGGGGACACTGAAGCTTTCTTT.

This clone was observed a few times. The gene calls are TRBV5-4 and TRBJ1-1; no clear D. This CDR3 spans 14 amino acids. V was cut by 4 bases and J by 2 bases, with 12 bases left in between. Germline values: CDR1 SGHNT, CDR2 YYREEE (reference sequence). The CDR3: CASSRPPGNTEAFF. In DNA, the CDR3 is TGTGCCAGCAGCAGGCCGCCGGGCAACACTGAAGCTTTCTTT.

This clone was seen once. V and J are TRBV3-1 (or the pseudogene TRBV3-2) and TRBJ1-4; D gene unclear. There are 16 residues in the CDR3. Germline-derived CDR1 and CDR2 are LGHDT and YNNKEL (reference sequence). V was cut by 2 bases and J by 3 bases, with 13 bases left in between. CDR3 in DNA: TGTGCCAGCAGCCAATCTGGGTGGGGAGCTAATGAAAAACTGTTTTTT. It codes for CASSQSGWGANEKLFF.

The V call is TRBV2, the J call TRBJ1-4; maybe TRBD1 (5 bases). This CDR3 comprises 15 residues. Trimming shortened V by 9 bases and J by 0 bases, and 14 bases separated the two germline ends. Looked up from germline, CDR1 is SNHLY and CDR2 is FYNNEI. The CDR3 reads CASGAERATNEKLFF. CDR3 nucleotide sequence: TGTGCCAGTGGGGCGGAGAGAGCAACTAATGAAAAACTGTTTTTT. The complete variable domain, with remaining parts taken from reference TRBV2 and TRBJ1-4, reads EPEVTQTPSHQVTQMGQEVILRCVPISNHLYFYWYRQILGQKVEFLVSFYNNEISEKSEIFDDQFSVERPDGSNFTLKIRSTKLEDSAMYFCASGAERATNEKLFFGSGTQLSVL.

J is TRBJ2-7 and V is TRBV4-2; D gene ambiguous. V lost 0 bases and J 0 bases, leaving 12 bases between the germline ends. This CDR3 has 16 residues. CDR1 is LGHNA and CDR2 is YNFKEQ in the germline V gene. CDR3 sequence: CASSQDKSGGSYEQYF. In nucleotides, the CDR3 is TGTGCCAGCAGCCAAGATAAGTCCGGCGGCTCCTACGAGCAGTACTTC.

This clone was seen only a few times. Other nucleotide sequences in the sample specify the same CDR3. The chain uses TRBV30 and TRBJ2-7; no clear D. Per the germline V gene, CDR1 is GTSNPN and CDR2 is SVGIG (reference sequence). V shed 1 base and J shed 2 bases, with 3 bases lying between them. The CDR3 has 11 residues. The CDR3 protein is CAWSGTYEQYF. The CDR3 DNA reads TGTGCCTGGAGTGGAACCTACGAGCAGTACTTC.

The V call is TRBV9, the J call TRBJ1-1; D possibly corresponds to TRBD1 (6 bases). The CDR3 runs 14 residues. Trimming pared 6 bases from V and 0 bases from J, leaving 12 bases between. The germline V gene has CDR1 SGDLS and CDR2 YYNGEE. The CDR3 bases are TGTGCCAGCAACTCCCAGGGGTTGAACACTGAAGCTTTCTTT. Translation gives CASNSQGLNTEAFF.